Given below is one T cell receptor beta chain in context. As yet, its antigen is unknown. Recent vaccinations or acute infections were absent in the healthy HIV-negative adult donors. In germline, CDR1 is MNHEY, CDR2 SVGAGI. V lost 2 bases and J 1 base, leaving 3 bases between the germline ends. This CDR3 is built from 13 residues. Each subset's genomic DNA was split evenly across several immunoSEQ plates. Each sorted subset replicate got 200 ng genomic DNA, 25,000 to 35,000 genomes. Clones were sequenced by immunoSEQ multiplex PCR, and TCRdb holds only the in-frame ones, with some missing. The data hold about 640,000 clones, with about three quarters observed a single time. The record originates from a study of shared clonotypes between healthy human individuals. Study results and limitations: As a rule, naive subsets had a larger estimated richness than memory subsets.

The V call is TRBV6-5, the J call TRBJ1-3; D remains unclear. The specimen sequenced was memory CD4+ T cells sorted from blood. Subset of the sample: CD45RA-negative fraction. This TCR was sampled from a woman aged 30 to 39 in good health. This CDR3 reads CASSYQSGNTIYF. CDR3 nucleotides: TGTGCCAGCAGTTACCAGTCTGGAAACACCATATATTTT.